One T cell receptor beta chain is described in this entry. The antigen is not known. The data were taken from a study of blood T cells in healthy people across ages. Points from the study as a whole: Compared with aged donors, long-lived donors showed fewer expanded clones, suggesting selection. Diversity of TCR beta per million T cells declined in a roughly linear way with age.

A sample-barcoded 5' primer and a J-beta primer mix were used in a second PCR of roughly 7 to 11 cycles. Each CDR3 protein is one row after TCRdb ran MiXCR on the 5' RACE reads. The data contain fewer than 2,000,000 distinct CDR3 sequences, roughly 32% of them singletons. Germline CDR1 is SGHVS and CDR2 is FQNEAQ. J was trimmed by 15 bases and V by 4 bases; bases with no gene match: 12. The CDR3 length is 13 residues. Samples had at least 7 million PBMCs isolated from them. The chain joins TRBV7-8 to TRBJ2-1; 7 bases align to TRBD2. Sequencing input: blood. This sequence originates from a woman aged 25 to 39 in good health. CDR3 region: CASSSDPGTTRFF. CDR3 sequence (DNA): TGTGCCAGCAGCTCGGACCCCGGGACTACGAGGTTCTTC.